This T cell receptor beta chain is drawn from a study of blood T cell repertoires in COVID-19. On the study more broadly: Acute-phase and convalescent COVID-19 samples originated in the United States, Italy and Spain.

The CDR3 has 13 residues. V lost 4 bases to trimming and J lost 0 bases; unmatched junction nucleotides: 0. Germline-derived CDR1 and CDR2 are MDHEN and SYDVKM. Sequencing was performed with immunoSEQ multiplex PCR; in TCRdb, only in-frame clones are kept and a portion is missing. The repertoire holds fewer than 65,000 clones, with more than 85% as singletons. This clonotype originated in a man in his forties or fifties with acute or convalescent COVID-19. The specimen sequenced was peripheral blood. J is TRBJ2-7 and V is TRBV28; TRBD2 aligns across 7 bases. The CDR3 here is CASSSGGSYEQYF. The DNA of the CDR3 is TGTGCCAGCAGTTCGGGGGGCTCCTACGAGCAGTACTTC.